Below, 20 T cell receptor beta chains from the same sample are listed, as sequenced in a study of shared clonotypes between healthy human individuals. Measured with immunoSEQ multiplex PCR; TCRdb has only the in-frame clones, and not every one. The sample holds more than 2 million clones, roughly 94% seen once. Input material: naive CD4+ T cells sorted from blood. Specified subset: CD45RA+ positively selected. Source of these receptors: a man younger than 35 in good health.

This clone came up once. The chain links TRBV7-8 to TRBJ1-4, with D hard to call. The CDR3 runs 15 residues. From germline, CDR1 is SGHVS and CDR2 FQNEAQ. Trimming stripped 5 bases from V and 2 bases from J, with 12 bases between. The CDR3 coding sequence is TGTGCCAGCAGCCCAGTAACGGGGACTAATGAAAAACTGTTTTTT. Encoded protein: CASSPVTGTNEKLFF.

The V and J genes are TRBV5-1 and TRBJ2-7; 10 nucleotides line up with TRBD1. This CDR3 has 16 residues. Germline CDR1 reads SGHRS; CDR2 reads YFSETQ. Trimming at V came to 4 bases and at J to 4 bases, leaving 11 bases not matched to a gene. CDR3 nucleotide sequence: TGCGCCAGCAGCCCTTGGGCGGGACAGGGGTCGTACGAGCAGTACTTC. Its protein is CASSPWAGQGSYEQYF.

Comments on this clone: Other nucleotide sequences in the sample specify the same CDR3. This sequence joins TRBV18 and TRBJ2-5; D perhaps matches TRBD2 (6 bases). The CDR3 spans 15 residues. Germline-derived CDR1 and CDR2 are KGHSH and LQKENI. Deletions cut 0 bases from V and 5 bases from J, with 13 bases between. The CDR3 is CASSPPGRAGETQYF. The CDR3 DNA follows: TGTGCCAGCTCACCACCCGGCCGGGCGGGGGAGACCCAGTACTTC. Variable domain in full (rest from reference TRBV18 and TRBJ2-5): NAGVMQNPRHLVRRRGQEARLRCSPMKGHSHVYWYRQLPEEGLKFMVYLQKENIIDESGMPKERFSAEFPKEGPSILRIQQVVRGDSAAYFCASSPPGRAGETQYFGPGTRLLVL.

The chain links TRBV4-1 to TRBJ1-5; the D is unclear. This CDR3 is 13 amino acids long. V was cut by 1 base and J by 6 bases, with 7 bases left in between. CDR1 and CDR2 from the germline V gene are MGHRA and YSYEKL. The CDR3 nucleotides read TGCGCCAGCAGCCAAGCGGTTACTCAGCCCCAGCATTTT. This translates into CASSQAVTQPQHF.

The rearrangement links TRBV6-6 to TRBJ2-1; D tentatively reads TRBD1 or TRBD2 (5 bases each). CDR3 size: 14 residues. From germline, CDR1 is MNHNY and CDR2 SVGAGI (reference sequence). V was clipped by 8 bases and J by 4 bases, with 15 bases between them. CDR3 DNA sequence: TGTGCCAGCCGGGACCTTCCAGCTTACAATGAGCAGTTCTTC. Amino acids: CASRDLPAYNEQFF.

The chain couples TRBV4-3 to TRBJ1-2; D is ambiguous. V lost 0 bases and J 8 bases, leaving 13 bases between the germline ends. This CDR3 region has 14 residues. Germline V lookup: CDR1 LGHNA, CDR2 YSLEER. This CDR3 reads CASSQERGQVGYTF. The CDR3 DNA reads TGCGCCAGCAGCCAAGAGCGAGGGCAAGTGGGCTACACCTTC.

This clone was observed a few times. CDR3 protein: CASSVRGHQDSPLHF. The CDR3, as DNA: TGTGCCAGCAGCGTAAGAGGGCATCAGGATTCACCCCTCCACTTT. The rearrangement uses TRBV9 and TRBJ1-6; D is unclear. This CDR3 is 15 amino acids long. V lost 1 base and J lost 8, with 13 bases in between. Germline V gene sequence: CDR1 SGDLS, CDR2 YYNGEE.

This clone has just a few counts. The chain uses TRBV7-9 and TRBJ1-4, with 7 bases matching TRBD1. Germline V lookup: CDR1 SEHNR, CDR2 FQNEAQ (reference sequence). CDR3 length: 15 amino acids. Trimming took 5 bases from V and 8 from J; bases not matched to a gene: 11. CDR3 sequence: CASSNQQGLEEKLFF. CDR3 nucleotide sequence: TGTGCCAGCAGCAACCAACAGGGGCTCGAGGAAAAACTGTTTTTT.

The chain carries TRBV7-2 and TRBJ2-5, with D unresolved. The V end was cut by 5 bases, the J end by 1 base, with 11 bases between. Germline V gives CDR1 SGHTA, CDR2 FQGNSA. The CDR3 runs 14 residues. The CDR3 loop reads CASSPTAAQETQYF. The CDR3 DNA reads TGTGCCAGCAGCCCGACCGCGGCCCAAGAGACCCAGTACTTC.

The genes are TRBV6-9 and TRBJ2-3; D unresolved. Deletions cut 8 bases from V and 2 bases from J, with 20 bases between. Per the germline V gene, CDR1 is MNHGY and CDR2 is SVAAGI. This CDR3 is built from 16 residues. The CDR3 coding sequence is TGTGCCAGCCGGTCTACCTCGGGTGGGAACACAGATACGCAGTATTTT. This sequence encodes CASRSTSGGNTDTQYF.

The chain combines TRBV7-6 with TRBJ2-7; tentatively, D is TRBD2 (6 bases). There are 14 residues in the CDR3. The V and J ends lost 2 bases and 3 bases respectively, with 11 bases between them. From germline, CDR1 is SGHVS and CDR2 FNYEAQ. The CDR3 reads CASSLPDGGYEQYF. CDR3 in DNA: TGTGCCAGCAGCTTACCGGACGGGGGCTACGAGCAGTACTTC.

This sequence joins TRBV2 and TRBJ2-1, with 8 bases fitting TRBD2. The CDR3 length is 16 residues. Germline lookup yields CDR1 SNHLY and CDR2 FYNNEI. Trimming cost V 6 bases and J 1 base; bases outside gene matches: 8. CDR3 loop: CASSRRLASSYNEQFF. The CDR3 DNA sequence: TGTGCCAGCAGCCGCAGACTAGCGTCTTCCTACAATGAGCAGTTCTTC.

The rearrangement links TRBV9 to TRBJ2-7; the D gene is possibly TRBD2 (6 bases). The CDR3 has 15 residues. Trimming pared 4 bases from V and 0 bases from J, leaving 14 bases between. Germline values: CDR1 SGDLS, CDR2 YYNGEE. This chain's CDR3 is CASSSTAGSSYEQYF. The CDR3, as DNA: TGTGCCAGCAGCTCAACAGCGGGTAGCTCCTACGAGCAGTACTTC.

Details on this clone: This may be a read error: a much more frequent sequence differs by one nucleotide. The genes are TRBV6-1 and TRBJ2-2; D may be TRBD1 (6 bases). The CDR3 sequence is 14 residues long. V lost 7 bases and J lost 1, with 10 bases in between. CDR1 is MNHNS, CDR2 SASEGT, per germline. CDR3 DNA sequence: TGTGCCAGCATCCCGACAGGGAACACCGGGGAGCTGTTTTTT. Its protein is CASIPTGNTGELFF.

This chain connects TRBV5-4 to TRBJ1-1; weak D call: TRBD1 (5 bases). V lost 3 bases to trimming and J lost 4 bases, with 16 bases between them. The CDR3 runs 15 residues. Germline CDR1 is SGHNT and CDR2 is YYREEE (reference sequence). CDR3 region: CASSSPVGGITEAFF. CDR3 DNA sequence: TGTGCCAGCAGCTCGCCCGTGGGGGGGATCACTGAAGCTTTCTTT.

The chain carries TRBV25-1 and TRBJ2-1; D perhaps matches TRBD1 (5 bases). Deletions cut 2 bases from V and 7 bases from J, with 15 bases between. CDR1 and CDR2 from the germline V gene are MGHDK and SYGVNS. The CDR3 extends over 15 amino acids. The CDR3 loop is CASSETGLIGNEQFF. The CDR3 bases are TGTGCCAGCAGTGAAACAGGCCTTATCGGGAATGAGCAGTTCTTC.

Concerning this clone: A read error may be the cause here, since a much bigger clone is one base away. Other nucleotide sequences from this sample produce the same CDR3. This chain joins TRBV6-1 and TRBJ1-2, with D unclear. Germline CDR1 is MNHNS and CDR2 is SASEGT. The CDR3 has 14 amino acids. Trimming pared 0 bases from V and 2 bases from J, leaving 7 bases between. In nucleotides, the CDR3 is TGTGCCAGCAGTGAAGCCGGGCAGAACTATGGCTACACCTTC. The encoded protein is CASSEAGQNYGYTF.

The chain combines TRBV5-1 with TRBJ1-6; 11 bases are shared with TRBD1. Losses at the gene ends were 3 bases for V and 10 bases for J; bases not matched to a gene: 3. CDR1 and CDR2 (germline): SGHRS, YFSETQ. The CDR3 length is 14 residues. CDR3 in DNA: TGCGCCAGCAGCTGGACAGGGGGCGAGTCACCCCTCCACTTT. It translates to CASSWTGGESPLHF.

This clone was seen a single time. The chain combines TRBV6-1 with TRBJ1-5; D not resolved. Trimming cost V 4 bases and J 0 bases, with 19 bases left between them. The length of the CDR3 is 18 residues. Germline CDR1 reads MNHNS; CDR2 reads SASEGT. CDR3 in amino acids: CASSVFYGTDYSNQPQHF. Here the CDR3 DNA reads TGTGCCAGCAGTGTATTTTATGGAACAGATTATAGCAATCAGCCCCAGCATTTT.

The CDR3 DNA reads TGTGCCAGCAATTACAGGCCCAACGAGCAGTACTTC. Protein product: CASNYRPNEQYF. The V call is TRBV2, the J call TRBJ2-7, with TRBD1 as a possible D gene (5 bases). Looked up from germline, CDR1 is SNHLY and CDR2 is FYNNEI. The CDR3 extends over 12 amino acids. Trimming removed 7 bases from V and 5 bases from J, with 12 bases in between.